This T cell receptor (beta chain) was sequenced for a study of blood T cell repertoires in COVID-19. About the study: Sites across the United States, Italy and Spain contributed samples from acute and convalescent COVID-19. T cells, B-cell-depleted T cells, or PBMCs provided the cDNA or gDNA that served as material.

Original data processing: Reference gene primer amplification gave estimated nucleated cell counts. Measured with immunoSEQ multiplex PCR; TCRdb has only the in-frame clones, and not every one. That table gives V, J and clone size, and the DNA gave D and trimming. The sample has 110,000 or so clones; approximately 85% are singletons. Germline-derived CDR1 and CDR2 are MGHDK and SYGVNS. With 4 bases clipped from V and 7 bases from J, the junction kept 7 bases outside the gene matches. CDR3 size: 15 residues. The sample comprised peripheral blood. The sequence was obtained from a human donor in a cohort sampled during active COVID-19. The chain links TRBV25-1 to TRBJ1-6, with 7 bases that match TRBD1. This CDR3 reads CASSGETGRNSPLHF. The CDR3 DNA follows: TGTGCCAGCAGTGGCGAGACAGGGCGGAATTCACCCCTCCACTTT.